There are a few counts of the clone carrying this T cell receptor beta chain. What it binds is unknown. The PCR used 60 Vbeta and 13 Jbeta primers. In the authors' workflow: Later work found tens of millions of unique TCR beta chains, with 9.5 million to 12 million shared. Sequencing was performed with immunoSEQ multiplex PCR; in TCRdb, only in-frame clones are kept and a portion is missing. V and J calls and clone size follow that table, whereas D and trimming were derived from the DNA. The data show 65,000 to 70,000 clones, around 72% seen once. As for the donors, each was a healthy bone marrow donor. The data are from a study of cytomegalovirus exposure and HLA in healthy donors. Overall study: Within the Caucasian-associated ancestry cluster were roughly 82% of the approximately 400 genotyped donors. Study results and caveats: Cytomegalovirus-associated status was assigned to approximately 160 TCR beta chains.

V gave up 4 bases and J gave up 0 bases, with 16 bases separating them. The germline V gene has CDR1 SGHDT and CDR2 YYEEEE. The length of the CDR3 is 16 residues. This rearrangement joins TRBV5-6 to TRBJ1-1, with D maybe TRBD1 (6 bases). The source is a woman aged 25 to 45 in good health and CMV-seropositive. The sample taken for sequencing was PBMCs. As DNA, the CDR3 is TGTGCCAGCAGCCTACTCCTACAGGGATTGAACACTGAAGCTTTCTTT. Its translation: CASSLLLQGLNTEAFF.